Shown below are 18 T cell receptor beta chains from a single sample sequenced in a study of shared clonotypes between healthy human individuals (dated by TCRdb to about 2020). Library construction relied on the immunoSEQ multiplex PCR assay. The table comes from immuneACCESS by way of TCRdb, which keeps in-frame sequences with V and J called. Part of the clones is missing from these tables; in studies checked, under half for an unresolved V gene and the rest for unknown reasons. The sample profile shows some 2,000,000 clones; almost 96% of them were found once. The ten top clones hold 0.1% to 0.15% of the sample. The source material was naive CD4+ T cells sorted from blood. The sample's cell subset or site label, decoded: CD45RA+ positively selected. The source of these receptors is a young man in good health.

The gene calls are TRBV7-2 and TRBJ2-2; D is undetermined. V lost 5 bases and J lost 7, with 14 bases in between. Germline V lookup: CDR1 SGHTA, CDR2 FQGNSA. The CDR3 has 14 residues. CDR3 loop: CASSRSRTIGELFF. CDR3 DNA: TGTGCCAGCAGCCGATCTAGGACGATCGGGGAGCTGTTTTTT. Using reference TRBV7-2 and TRBJ2-2 for the parts outside the CDR3, the full variable domain is GAGVSQSPSNKVTEKGKDVELRCDPISGHTALYWYRQSLGQGLEFLIYFQGNSAPDKSGLPSDRFSAERTGGSVSTLTIQRTQQEDSAVYLCASSRSRTIGELFFGEGSRLTVL.

With regard to this clone: Other DNA sequences within the sample encode an identical CDR3. The genes are TRBV15 and TRBJ2-7; TRBD2 matches 12 bases. Germline V gene sequence: CDR1 LNHNV, CDR2 YYDKDF (reference sequence). With 1 base clipped from V and 4 bases from J, the junction kept 2 bases outside the gene matches. The CDR3 has 15 amino acids. The CDR3 here is CATSRGLAGGYEQYF. In DNA form, the CDR3 reads TGTGCCACCAGCAGAGGCCTAGCGGGAGGGTACGAGCAGTACTTC.

The J gene is TRBJ1-5, the V gene TRBV10-1; 10 nucleotides match TRBD1. From germline, CDR1 is WNHNN and CDR2 SYGVQD (reference sequence). The CDR3 extends over 13 amino acids. V trimming: 9 bases; J trimming: 3 bases; junction bases outside the gene matches: 2. CDR3 in DNA: TGCGCCAGGGGACAGGGGTTCAATCAGCCCCAGCATTTT. It is translated as CARGQGFNQPQHF.

This sequence joins TRBV6-6 and TRBJ2-7; D not resolved. Germline V gene lookup returns CDR1 MNHNY and CDR2 SVGAGI (reference sequence). This CDR3 comprises 16 residues. V shed 0 bases and J shed 2 bases, with 14 bases lying between them. CDR3 nucleotide sequence: TGTGCCAGCAGTTACTCGAATGTAGGGAAGACCTACGAGCAGTACTTC. The encoded protein is CASSYSNVGKTYEQYF.

The genes are TRBV9 and TRBJ1-5; TRBD1 is a possible D gene (5 bases). V was trimmed by 0 bases and J by 9 bases, leaving 7 bases between them. The CDR3 has 12 amino acids. The germline CDR1 and CDR2 sequences are SGDLS and YYNGEE. This CDR3 is CASSVGGGPQHF. The CDR3 DNA sequence: TGTGCCAGCAGCGTAGGGGGCGGGCCCCAGCATTTT.

Only one count was recorded for this clone. This chain joins TRBV7-9 and TRBJ1-2, with D perhaps TRBD1 (5 bases). Germline CDR1 reads SEHNR; CDR2 reads FQNEAQ (reference sequence). Trimming left V 5 bases short and J 1 base short, with 11 bases between. This CDR3 has 14 residues. The CDR3 DNA sequence: TGTGCCAGCAGCCCCTCCCAGGGTAACTATGGCTACACCTTC. Encoded protein: CASSPSQGNYGYTF. The variable domain in full, completed from reference TRBV7-9 and TRBJ1-2, reads DTGVSQNPRHKITKRGQNVTFRCDPISEHNRLYWYRQTLGQGPEFLTYFQNEAQLEKSRLLSDRFSAERPKGSFSTLEIQRTEQGDSAMYLCASSPSQGNYGYTFGSGTRLTVV.

The chain links TRBV7-9 to TRBJ2-1; the match to TRBD2 covers 13 bases. This CDR3 is 15 amino acids long. The V segment lost 6 bases and the J segment 14 bases; nucleotides outside the gene matches: 13. CDR1 and CDR2 from the germline V gene are SEHNR and FQNEAQ (reference sequence). The CDR3 DNA is TGTGCCAGCAGTAACTCCCCGGGACTAGCGGGGACCAAGTTCTTC. Amino acid sequence: CASSNSPGLAGTKFF. Full variable domain (rest looked up from reference TRBV7-9 and TRBJ2-1): DTGVSQNPRHKITKRGQNVTFRCDPISEHNRLYWYRQTLGQGPEFLTYFQNEAQLEKSRLLSDRFSAERPKGSFSTLEIQRTEQGDSAMYLCASSNSPGLAGTKFFGPGTRLTVL.

The rearrangement uses TRBV27 and TRBJ2-7; D is undetermined. The V gene lost 4 bases and the J gene lost 3 bases, with 10 bases spanning the gap. The CDR3 covers 13 residues. From germline, CDR1 is MNHEY and CDR2 SMNVEV (reference sequence). This chain's CDR3 is CASSSRRHYEQYF. CDR3 DNA sequence: TGTGCCAGCAGTTCTAGGAGACACTACGAGCAGTACTTC.

V gene TRBV28 combines with J gene TRBJ2-1; TRBD1 aligns across 7 bases. Germline V CDR1 and CDR2: MDHEN, SYDVKM. The CDR3 totals 16 residues. Trimming removed 7 bases from V and 0 bases from J; junction bases left unmatched: 9. The DNA of the CDR3 is TGTGCCAGCAAGGGGGCGGAGATGCGCTCCTACAATGAGCAGTTCTTC. This sequence encodes CASKGAEMRSYNEQFF.

V and J are TRBV5-4 and TRBJ2-3, with D maybe TRBD2 (6 bases). This CDR3 contains 13 residues. The ends were cut back, 1 base at V and 4 bases at J, with 7 bases in the middle. Germline CDR1 reads SGHNT; CDR2 reads YYREEE (reference sequence). The CDR3 bases are TGTGCCAGCAGCTTGACTAGCCCAGATACGCAGTATTTT. This translates into CASSLTSPDTQYF.

V and J are TRBV5-4 and TRBJ2-7, with 10 bases that match TRBD2. The CDR3 loop spans 15 amino acids. CDR1 is SGHNT and CDR2 is YYREEE in the germline V gene (reference sequence). Losses at the gene ends were 6 bases for V and 4 bases for J; bases not matched to a gene: 10. CDR3 nucleotides: TGTGCCAGCACCCCCGGAGCGGGAGGGCTTTACGAGCAGTACTTC. Amino acid sequence: CASTPGAGGLYEQYF.

The chain carries TRBV7-2 and TRBJ2-5; D call uncertain. Trimming took off 1 base at V and 3 bases at J, with 12 bases between the two ends. This CDR3 has 15 residues. Per the germline V gene, CDR1 is SGHTA and CDR2 is FQGNSA. In nucleotides, the CDR3 is TGTGCCAGCAGCTTAGGGGTTCGGGCCGAAGAGACCCAGTACTTC. Translating it yields CASSLGVRAEETQYF.

The V call is TRBV10-2, the J call TRBJ2-3; D unresolved. There are 12 residues in the CDR3. Germline V gene lookup returns CDR1 WSHSY and CDR2 SAAADI. The V end lost 3 bases, the J end lost 4 bases, and 5 bases lay between the germline ends. The CDR3 loop is CASSDSADTQYF. CDR3 DNA: TGCGCCAGCAGTGATTCGGCAGATACGCAGTATTTT.

The chain combines TRBV5-8 with TRBJ2-1; TRBD1 aligns across 9 bases. The germline gives CDR1 SGHTS, CDR2 YDEGEE. The CDR3 has 15 residues. Trimming at V came to 4 bases and at J to 8 bases, leaving 10 bases not matched to a gene. The CDR3 reads CASSRRGQGPHEQFF. The DNA for the CDR3 is TGTGCCAGCAGCCGGAGGGGACAGGGTCCCCATGAGCAGTTCTTC.

The chain employs TRBV28 and TRBJ1-4; a weak D match, TRBD1 (6 bases). Germline CDR1 reads MDHEN; CDR2 reads SYDVKM. V lost 4 bases, J lost 11 bases, and 20 bases lay in between. This CDR3 has 15 residues. The CDR3 sequence: CASSSPQGSGWKLFF. As DNA, the CDR3 is TGTGCCAGCAGTTCCCCACAGGGTTCAGGATGGAAACTGTTTTTT.

The rearrangement links TRBV19 to TRBJ1-5; D unresolved. CDR3 size: 15 residues. The V gene lost 2 bases and the J gene lost 4 bases, with 12 bases spanning the gap. CDR1 is LNHDA, CDR2 SQIVND, per germline (reference sequence). Written as DNA, the CDR3 is TGTGCCAGTAGTATACCACGGCGGGAGAATCAGCCCCAGCATTTT. Encoded protein: CASSIPRRENQPQHF.

The chain's CDR3 is CASSLTINTEAFF. In DNA, the CDR3 is TGTGCCAGCAGCCTAACGATCAACACTGAAGCTTTCTTT. V usage is TRBV7-8 and J usage is TRBJ1-1; D is uncertain. Germline assignment: CDR1 SGHVS and CDR2 FQNEAQ. This CDR3 comprises 13 residues. With 5 bases removed from V and 2 bases from J, the gap between germline ends came to 9 bases.

The V gene is TRBV5-6, the J gene TRBJ2-2; TRBD1 aligns across 7 bases. Trimming cost V 2 bases and J 0 bases; bases outside gene matches: 4. The CDR3 covers 16 residues. Germline CDR1 SGHDT, CDR2 YYEEEE. The CDR3 protein is CASSFRGQTNTGELFF. The DNA for the CDR3 is TGTGCCAGCAGCTTCCGGGGACAGACGAACACCGGGGAGCTGTTTTTT.